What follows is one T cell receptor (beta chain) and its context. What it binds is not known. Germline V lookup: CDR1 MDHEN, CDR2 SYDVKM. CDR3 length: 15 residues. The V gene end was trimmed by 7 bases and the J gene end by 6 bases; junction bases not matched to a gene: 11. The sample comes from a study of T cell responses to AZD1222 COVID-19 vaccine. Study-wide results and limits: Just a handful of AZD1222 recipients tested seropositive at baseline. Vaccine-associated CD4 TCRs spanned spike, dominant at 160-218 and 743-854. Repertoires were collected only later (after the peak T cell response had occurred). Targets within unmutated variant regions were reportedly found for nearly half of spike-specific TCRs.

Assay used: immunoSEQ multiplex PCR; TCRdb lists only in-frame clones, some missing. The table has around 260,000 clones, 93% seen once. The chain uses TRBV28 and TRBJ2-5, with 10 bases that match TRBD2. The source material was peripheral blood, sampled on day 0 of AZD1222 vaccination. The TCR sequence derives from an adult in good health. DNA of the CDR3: TGTGCCAGCACCCCGTCGGTAGCGGGGGGTAAGACCCAGTACTTC. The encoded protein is CASTPSVAGGKTQYF.